The T cell receptor beta chain under discussion was sequenced for a study of cytomegalovirus exposure and HLA in healthy donors. Primers: 60 Vbeta forward and 13 Jbeta reverse. This table comes from immunoSEQ multiplex PCR, and its TCRdb copy is limited to in-frame clones, with some not included. The repertoire holds under 90,000 clones, with about four fifths as singletons. Material: PBMCs. The sequence derives from a man aged 35 to 55 in good health and CMV-seronegative.

The CDR3 sequence: CASSVRRGTEAFF. The CDR3, as DNA: TGCGCCAGCAGCGTAAGAAGGGGGACTGAAGCTTTCTTT. The rearrangement uses TRBV4-1 and TRBJ1-1; weak D call: TRBD1 (6 bases). Germline V lookup: CDR1 MGHRA, CDR2 YSYEKL. Trimming cost V 5 bases and J 5 bases, with 12 bases left between them. CDR3 length: 13 residues.